Presented here are 10 T cell receptor beta chains from one specimen sequenced in a study of blood T cell repertoires in COVID-19. Clones were sequenced by immunoSEQ multiplex PCR, and TCRdb holds only the in-frame ones, with some missing. The table includes about 110,000 clones, under 75% detected once. The material sequenced was peripheral blood. The receptors shown here come from an older woman with acute or convalescent COVID-19.

The J gene is TRBJ2-3, the V gene TRBV4-3; 8 bases match TRBD1. CDR3 size: 15 residues. Trimming at V came to 4 bases and at J to 7 bases, leaving 10 bases not matched to a gene. Germline lookup yields CDR1 LGHNA and CDR2 YSLEER. CDR3 coding DNA: TGCGCCAGCAGCCCTCAGGGGGCTGGGCCGCATACGCAGTATTTT. Protein: CASSPQGAGPHTQYF.

The genes are TRBV4-3 and TRBJ1-2, with TRBD1 matching over 8 bases. CDR3 length equals 15 residues. CDR1 and CDR2 from the germline V gene are LGHNA and YSLEER. V shed 3 bases, J shed 2 bases, and the junction held 5 bases outside the gene matches. CDR3 nucleotide sequence: TGCGCCAGCAGCCAGGACGGACAGGGAAACTATGGCTACACCTTC. Translated, it gives CASSQDGQGNYGYTF.

V gene TRBV7-9 combines with J gene TRBJ1-3; D unresolved. CDR3 length equals 15 residues. The V end lost 1 base, the J end lost 2 bases, and 9 bases lay between the germline ends. Germline V lookup: CDR1 SEHNR, CDR2 FQNEAQ (reference sequence). The CDR3 sequence is CASSLESRAGNTIYF. CDR3 nucleotide sequence: TGTGCCAGCAGCTTAGAGTCGAGGGCTGGAAACACCATATATTTT. Supplemented by reference TRBV7-9 and TRBJ1-3, the full variable domain reads DTGVSQNPRHKITKRGQNVTFRCDPISEHNRLYWYRQTLGQGPEFLTYFQNEAQLEKSRLLSDRFSAERPKGSFSTLEIQRTEQGDSAMYLCASSLESRAGNTIYFGEGSWLTVV.

V is TRBV24-1 and J is TRBJ2-3, with D unresolved. CDR1 KGHDR and CDR2 SFDVKD come from the germline V gene. The CDR3 is 14 residues long. The V end lost 4 bases, the J end lost 2 bases, and 9 bases lay between the germline ends. The CDR3 protein is CATSDPWLTDTQYF. The CDR3 DNA sequence: TGTGCCACCAGTGACCCCTGGCTCACAGATACGCAGTATTTT.

In its sample, this clone was seen a few times. The chain employs TRBV7-8 and TRBJ2-5, with D unresolved. V lost 6 bases, J lost 1 base, and 9 bases lay in between. Germline V gene data show CDR1 as SGHVS and CDR2 as FQNEAQ. The CDR3 consists of 13 residues. The CDR3 loop is CASRHRVQETQYF. The CDR3 coding sequence is TGTGCCAGCAGGCACCGGGTCCAAGAGACCCAGTACTTC.

This chain connects TRBV11-2 to TRBJ2-7; 7 bases fit TRBD2. The CDR3 has 14 residues. The germline gives CDR1 SGHAT, CDR2 FQNNGV. V dropped 3 bases and J dropped 3; count of bases not matched to a gene: 5. CDR3 in amino acids: CASSLASGGYEQYF. For the CDR3, the DNA is TGTGCCAGCAGCTTGGCTAGCGGAGGCTACGAGCAGTACTTC.

V gene TRBV12-3 or TRBV12-4 combines with J gene TRBJ1-1, with unresolved D. The ends were cut back, 2 bases at V and 1 base at J, with 5 bases in the middle. The CDR3 has 13 residues. CDR3 DNA: TGTGCCAGCAGTTTATCTACGAACACTGAAGCTTTCTTT. Translated, it gives CASSLSTNTEAFF.

This clone was seen a handful of times. The chain links TRBV15 to TRBJ1-4; 9 positions agree with TRBD1. The V and J ends lost 1 base and 4 bases, in that order; junction bases with no gene match: 10. The CDR3 consists of 18 residues. Germline CDR1 is LNHNV and CDR2 is YYDKDF (reference sequence). In DNA form, the CDR3 reads TGTGCCACCAGCAGAGTGGGTGGGACAGGGTTCGGTAATGAAAAACTGTTTTTT. As protein: CATSRVGGTGFGNEKLFF.

The chain recombines TRBV9 with TRBJ2-5; 9 nucleotides align to TRBD2. Germline CDR1 reads SGDLS; CDR2 reads YYNGEE. V lost 4 bases and J lost 2; bases outside the gene matches: 6. The length of the CDR3 is 15 residues. The CDR3 sequence is CASSPQAGGQETQYF. The CDR3 DNA reads as TGTGCCAGCAGCCCCCAAGCGGGGGGACAAGAGACCCAGTACTTC.

This clone was found a few times. The chain uses TRBV6-1 and TRBJ1-3; a weak D match, TRBD1 (5 bases). This CDR3 has 17 residues. CDR1 MNHNS and CDR2 SASEGT come from the germline V gene. Between the trimmed V and J ends, which lost 2 bases and 0 bases, there was a span of 14 bases. The CDR3 loop is CASSEIPGSISGNTIYF. The CDR3 DNA follows: TGTGCCAGCAGTGAAATCCCAGGGTCGATCTCTGGAAACACCATATATTTT.